This T cell receptor beta chain was documented in a study of shared clonotypes between healthy human individuals. The repertoire was sequenced with immunoSEQ multiplex PCR; TCRdb's copy has only in-frame clones and lacks some. The table has hundreds of thousands of clones, about 74% seen once. The CDR3 extends over 14 amino acids. Germline lookup yields CDR1 KGHSH and CDR2 LQKENI. V was shortened by 1 base and J by 4 bases, with 9 bases between the two germline ends. The chain combines TRBV18 with TRBJ2-3; D possibly corresponds to TRBD2 (5 bases). Source material: memory CD4+ T cells sorted from blood. The subset here: CD45RA-negative fraction. The receptor was isolated from a young man in good health. CDR3: CASSPQAGADTQYF. The CDR3, as DNA: TGTGCCAGCTCACCACAGGCCGGGGCAGATACGCAGTATTTT.